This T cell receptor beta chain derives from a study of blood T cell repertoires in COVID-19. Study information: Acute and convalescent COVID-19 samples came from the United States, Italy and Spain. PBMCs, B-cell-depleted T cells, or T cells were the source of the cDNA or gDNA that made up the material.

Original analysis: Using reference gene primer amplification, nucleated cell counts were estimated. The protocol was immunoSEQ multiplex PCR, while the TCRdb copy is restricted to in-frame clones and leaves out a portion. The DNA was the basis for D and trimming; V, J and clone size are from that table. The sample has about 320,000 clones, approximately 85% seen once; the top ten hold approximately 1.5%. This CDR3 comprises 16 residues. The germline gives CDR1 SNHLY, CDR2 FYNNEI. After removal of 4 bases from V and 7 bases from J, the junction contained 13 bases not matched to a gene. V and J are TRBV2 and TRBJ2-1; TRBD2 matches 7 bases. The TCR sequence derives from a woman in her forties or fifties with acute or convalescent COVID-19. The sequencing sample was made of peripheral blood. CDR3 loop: CASSVNSAGVTNEQFF. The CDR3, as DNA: TGTGCCAGCAGTGTCAACTCTGCGGGAGTAACTAATGAGCAGTTCTTC.